Below are 25 T cell receptor beta chains sequenced from a single sample in a study of regulatory T cells in long-lasting Graves disease. The time point: persistent/refractory GD, antithyroid drugs over 5 years with positive TRAb. PBMC-extracted RNA yielded the TCR library. HTBI primers from iRepertoire and Arm-PCR of CDR3 regions yielded the TCR beta libraries. TCRdb re-called the multiplex PCR reads with MiXCR, one entry per CDR3 protein. This repertoire shows around 460,000 distinct CDR3 sequences, about 22% found once; its top ten account for roughly 7%. Material: peripheral blood mononuclear cells (PBMCs), obtained when the disease was refractory, from a patient treated with antithyroid drugs. These receptors originate from a female donor with Graves disease.

This clonotype appeared a few times. The V gene is TRBV5-6, the J gene TRBJ2-4, with 8 nucleotides matching TRBD1. Germline V gives CDR1 SGHDT, CDR2 YYEEEE. V dropped 6 bases and J dropped 5; count of bases not matched to a gene: 7. CDR3 length equals 14 residues. The CDR3 bases are TGTGCCAGCACCCAGACAGGGGCGCAAAACATTCAGTACTTC. Its translation is CASTQTGAQNIQYF.

Here the CDR3 DNA reads TGTGCCACCGGGACCGGCGGGGAGACCCAGTACTTC. Its translation: CATGTGGETQYF. The V call is TRBV6-1, the J call TRBJ2-5; D may be TRBD1 or TRBD2 (5 bases each). The CDR3 loop spans 12 amino acids. Trimming took off 10 bases at V and 5 bases at J, with 14 bases between the two ends. Germline-derived CDR1 and CDR2 are MNHNS and SASEGT.

This clonotype has more than one count but fewer than ten. The rearrangement links TRBV12-3 or TRBV12-4 to TRBJ1-1; D call uncertain. The CDR3 is 13 amino acids. Deletions cut 8 bases from V and 1 base from J, with 11 bases between. The CDR3 DNA reads as TGTGCCAGCGGGCTGGACGGGAACACTGAAGCTTTCTTT. Protein product: CASGLDGNTEAFF.

This clonotype was found many times. The germline gene is not matched at one end of the junction; a read error may be the cause. This chain links TRBV15 with TRBJ1-1; TRBD1 matches 8 bases. Germline loops: CDR1 LNHNV, CDR2 YYDKDF (reference sequence). This CDR3 spans 15 amino acids. The CDR3 nucleotides read TGTGCCACCAGCAGAGTTCGGACAGGGAACCCTGAAGCTTTCTTT. This gives the protein CATSRVRTGNPEAFF.

In its sample, this clonotype was seen many times. V gene TRBV11-1 combines with J gene TRBJ1-2, with D possibly matching TRBD1 (5 bases). The CDR3 totals 15 residues. V was cut by 5 bases and J by 2 bases, with 15 bases left in between. CDR1 is SGHAT and CDR2 is FQDESV in the germline V gene (reference sequence). The CDR3 DNA sequence: TGTGCCAGCAGCCCCCCGGGACGGCTAAACTATGGCTACACCTTC. Protein sequence: CASSPPGRLNYGYTF.

This clonotype was counted between two and nine times. The rearrangement uses TRBV10-3 and TRBJ1-1, with TRBD1 identical over 7 bases. Unmatched junction bases numbered 13, after V lost 4 bases and J lost 5 bases. The CDR3 length is 16 residues. The germline CDR1 and CDR2 sequences are ENHRY and SYGVKD. The CDR3 region has the DNA TGTGCCATCAGTGTCGCCCCCACAGGGGAAGAAACTGAAGCTTTCTTT. It codes for CAISVAPTGEETEAFF.

This clonotype was counted only a few times. The V call is TRBV7-9, the J call TRBJ1-1; 7 bases agree with TRBD1. Germline V gene lookup returns CDR1 SEHNR and CDR2 FQNEAQ (reference sequence). The J segment lost 2 bases and the V segment lost 7 bases, leaving 10 bases of the junction unmatched. This CDR3 is 15 amino acids long. Written as DNA, the CDR3 is TGTGCCAGCACTTCCCCTTCAGGGGGAAACACTGAAGCTTTCTTT. As protein: CASTSPSGGNTEAFF.

This clonotype has ten or more counts. This chain links TRBV5-6 with TRBJ2-7; D is possibly TRBD1 (5 bases). V was cut by 4 bases and J by 3 bases, with 11 bases left in between. The length of the CDR3 is 13 residues. Germline V lookup: CDR1 SGHDT, CDR2 YYEEEE. CDR3 coding DNA: TGTGCCAGCAGCCCAGGCGGACACTACGAGCAGTACTTC. This encodes CASSPGGHYEQYF.

In this sample, this clonotype turned up once. A single base separates this from a much larger clone, so it may be a read error. This chain links TRBV11-2 with TRBJ1-6; TRBD1 matches 8 bases. The CDR3 contains 15 residues. The germline V gene encodes CDR1 SGHAT and CDR2 FQNNGV. For the CDR3, the DNA is TGTGCCAGCAGCAACGTACAGGGGGTTAGAGGACCCCCCCACTTT. It encodes CASSNVQGVRGPPHF.

This clonotype was counted a single time. CDR3 loop: CSVVPPQGRAYNEQFF. The DNA for the CDR3 is TGCAGCGTTGTCCCCCCTCAGGGCAGGGCCTACAATGAGCAGTTCTTC. The chain employs TRBV29-1 and TRBJ2-1, with D maybe TRBD1 (5 bases). Germline V gene data show CDR1 as SQVTM and CDR2 as ANQGSEA. This CDR3 spans 16 amino acids. V lost 4 bases, J lost 2 bases, and 18 bases lay in between.

The chain is built from TRBV12-3 or TRBV12-4 and TRBJ2-3, with D perhaps matching TRBD2 (6 bases). V shed 2 bases and J shed 4 bases, with 19 bases lying between them. The CDR3 is 17 residues long. The CDR3 region is CASSLISGVPGADTQYF. DNA for the CDR3: TGTGCCAGCAGTTTAATCTCGGGGGTCCCGGGAGCAGATACGCAGTATTTT.

The V and J genes are TRBV12-3 or TRBV12-4 and TRBJ2-7; 10 bases agree with TRBD2. The CDR3 is 16 amino acids. V was clipped by 6 bases and J by 3 bases; unmatched bases: 11. This chain's CDR3 is CASSLTSSGSVYEQYF. DNA for the CDR3: TGTGCCAGCAGCCTCACCTCTAGCGGGAGCGTCTACGAGCAGTACTTC.

The sample holds a few counts of this clonotype. A much larger clone lies a single base off, so this may be a read error. The CDR3 DNA is TGTGCCAGCAGTTCACACCCCAGGGATTCACCCCTCCACTTT. Its protein product is CASSSHPRDSPLHF. V and J are TRBV28 and TRBJ1-6; D is possibly TRBD1 (5 bases). Between the trimmed V and J ends, which lost 4 bases and 8 bases, there was a span of 12 bases. The germline V gene has CDR1 MDHEN and CDR2 SYDVKM. The CDR3 runs 14 residues.

V is TRBV28 and J is TRBJ2-5, with D possibly TRBD2 on 5 matching bases. The V and J ends lost 6 bases and 2 bases respectively, with 7 bases between them. The CDR3 sequence is 12 residues long. Germline V gene sequence: CDR1 MDHEN, CDR2 SYDVKM. The DNA for the CDR3 is TGTGCCAGCAGGGAGCGGCAAGAGACCCAGTACTTC. It is translated as CASRERQETQYF.

This clonotype was detected only once. The CDR3 sequence: CASSPVVRSNQPQHF. DNA of the CDR3: TGTGCCAGCAGTCCCGTTGTGAGAAGCAATCAGCCCCAGCATTTT. V gene TRBV6-1 combines with J gene TRBJ1-5; D gene uncertain. In germline, CDR1 is MNHNS, CDR2 SASEGT. The CDR3 contains 15 residues. Between the trimmed V and J ends, which lost 5 bases and 1 base, there was a span of 12 bases.

The table lists this clonotype with a few counts. This chain connects TRBV7-2 to TRBJ1-4; possible D gene TRBD1, 6 bases. Germline CDR1 SGHTA, CDR2 FQGNSA. The CDR3 has 13 amino acids. Deletions cut 5 bases from V and 10 bases from J, with 14 bases between. CDR3 region: CASSIIQGGKLFF. In DNA, the CDR3 is TGTGCCAGCAGCATCATCCAAGGGGGAAAACTGTTTTTT. The complete variable domain, with remaining parts taken from reference TRBV7-2 and TRBJ1-4, reads GAGVSQSPSNKVTEKGKDVELRCDPISGHTALYWYRQSLGQGLEFLIYFQGNSAPDKSGLPSDRFSAERTGGSVSTLTIQRTQQEDSAVYLCASSIIQGGKLFFGSGTQLSVL.

This clonotype was seen repeatedly, ten times or more. The rearrangement links TRBV15 to TRBJ2-7, with 8 positions matching TRBD2. Looked up from germline, CDR1 is LNHNV and CDR2 is YYDKDF (reference sequence). This CDR3 is built from 13 residues. The J segment lost 2 bases and the V segment lost 5 bases, leaving 2 bases of the junction unmatched. CDR3 region: CATSGGLAYEQYF. In nucleotides, the CDR3 is TGTGCCACCAGCGGGGGACTAGCCTACGAGCAGTACTTC.

Many counts were recorded for this clonotype. This rearrangement joins TRBV6-1 to TRBJ2-7, with 11 bases that match TRBD2. The germline V gene encodes CDR1 MNHNS and CDR2 SASEGT. The CDR3 is 15 amino acids. Trimming took 6 bases from V and 0 from J; bases not matched to a gene: 4. The CDR3 region has the DNA TGTGCCAGCAGGAAGGGACTAGCGGACTCCTACGAGCAGTACTTC. Amino acids: CASRKGLADSYEQYF.

This clonotype was counted between two and nine times. The chain combines TRBV3-1 with TRBJ1-4; 9 bases agree with TRBD1. The CDR3 covers 16 residues. Germline trimming cut 3 bases from V and 4 bases from J; bases unmatched to any gene: 6. Per the germline V gene, CDR1 is LGHDT and CDR2 is YNNKEL (reference sequence). The CDR3 protein is CASSQGTGRVNEKLFF. The CDR3 DNA reads TGTGCCAGCAGCCAGGGGACAGGGCGGGTTAATGAAAAACTGTTTTTT.

This clonotype was recorded a few times. The CDR3 region has the DNA TGTGCCAGCAGGGCAACCGGGACAGGGTTGGGTCAGCCCCAGCATTTT. Translation gives CASRATGTGLGQPQHF. The chain employs TRBV28 and TRBJ1-5; 9 bases match TRBD1. In germline, CDR1 is MDHEN, CDR2 SYDVKM. The CDR3 totals 16 residues. V shed 6 bases and J 6 bases; nucleotides not matched to a gene: 12.

This clonotype was detected only a few times. The chain has TRBV7-3 and TRBJ2-2; D not resolved. The V end was cut by 3 bases, the J end by 10 bases, with 12 bases between. Germline V gene lookup returns CDR1 SGHTA and CDR2 FQGTGA. The CDR3 spans 13 residues. The DNA of the CDR3 is TGTGCCAGCAGCTTTAACGGAGTCGCGGAGCTGTTTTTT. This codes for CASSFNGVAELFF.

This clonotype has only a few counts. The chain has TRBV20-1 and TRBJ2-7; D is perhaps TRBD1 or TRBD2 (5 bases each). Germline V gene sequence: CDR1 DFQATT, CDR2 SNEGSKA (reference sequence). V lost 6 bases and J 3 bases, leaving 12 bases between the germline ends. This CDR3 is 12 amino acids long. In nucleotides, the CDR3 is TGCAGTGCCAAAACTGGGGGCTACGAGCAGTACTTC. It translates to CSAKTGGYEQYF.

The table lists this clonotype with a few counts. This chain joins TRBV5-4 and TRBJ1-2; D not certain. Germline CDR1 and CDR2: SGHNT and YYREEE (reference sequence). There are 17 residues in the CDR3. The V gene lost 0 bases and the J gene lost 0 bases, with 15 bases spanning the gap. CDR3 DNA: TGTGCCAGCAGCTTGGATGGCGGGCAAGGGCCTAACTATGGCTACACCTTC. It yields the protein CASSLDGGQGPNYGYTF.

This clonotype was recorded at least ten times. The chain joins TRBV2 to TRBJ1-1, with D maybe TRBD1 (5 bases). The CDR3 runs 12 residues. Trimming shortened V by 5 bases and J by 7 bases, and 11 bases separated the two germline ends. Germline assignment: CDR1 SNHLY and CDR2 FYNNEI. The CDR3 region is CASSLDSSEAFF. As DNA, the CDR3 is TGTGCCAGCAGTCTTGACAGTAGTGAAGCTTTCTTT.

This clonotype was detected a few times. V is TRBV9 and J is TRBJ2-7; D is perhaps TRBD1 (5 bases). V was clipped by 0 bases and J by 1 base, with 14 bases between them. There are 16 residues in the CDR3. The germline V gene encodes CDR1 SGDLS and CDR2 YYNGEE. In nucleotides, the CDR3 is TGTGCCAGCAGCGTAGAATCGACAGCGTTATCCTACGAGCAGTACTTC. Its translation is CASSVESTALSYEQYF. Looking up the rest from reference TRBV9 and TRBJ2-7 gives the full variable domain: DSGVTQTPKHLITATGQRVTLRCSPRSGDLSVYWYQQSLDQGLQFLIQYYNGEERAKGNILERFSAQQFPDLHSELNLSSLELGDSALYFCASSVESTALSYEQYFGPGTRLTVT.